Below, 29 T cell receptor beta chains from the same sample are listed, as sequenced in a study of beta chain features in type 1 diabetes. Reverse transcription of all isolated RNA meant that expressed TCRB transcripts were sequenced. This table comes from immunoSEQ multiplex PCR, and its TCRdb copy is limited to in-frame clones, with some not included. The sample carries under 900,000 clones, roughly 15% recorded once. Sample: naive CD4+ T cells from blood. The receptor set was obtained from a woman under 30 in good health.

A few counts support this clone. The CDR3 DNA sequence: TGTGCCATCACCACTAGCGGGAGATTGGATGAGCAGTTCTTC. This encodes CAITTSGRLDEQFF. The chain recombines TRBV10-3 with TRBJ2-1, with 11 bases matching TRBD2. CDR1 ENHRY and CDR2 SYGVKD come from the germline V gene. V lost 7 bases to trimming and J lost 8 bases; unmatched junction nucleotides: 7. CDR3 length: 14 amino acids.

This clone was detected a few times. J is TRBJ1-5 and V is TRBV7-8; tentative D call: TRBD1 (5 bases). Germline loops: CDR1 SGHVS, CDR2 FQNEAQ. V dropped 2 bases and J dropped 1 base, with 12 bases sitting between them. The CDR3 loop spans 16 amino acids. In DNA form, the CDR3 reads TGTGCCAGCAGCTTACGAAGGGGCCAGAGCAATCAGCCCCAGCATTTT. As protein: CASSLRRGQSNQPQHF.

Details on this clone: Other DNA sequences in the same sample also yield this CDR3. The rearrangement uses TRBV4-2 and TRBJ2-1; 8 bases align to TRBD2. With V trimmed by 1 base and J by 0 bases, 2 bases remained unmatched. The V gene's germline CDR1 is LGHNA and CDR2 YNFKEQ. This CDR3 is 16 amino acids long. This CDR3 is CASSQVSGSSYNEQFF. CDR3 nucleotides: TGTGCCAGCAGCCAAGTCAGCGGGAGCTCCTACAATGAGCAGTTCTTC.

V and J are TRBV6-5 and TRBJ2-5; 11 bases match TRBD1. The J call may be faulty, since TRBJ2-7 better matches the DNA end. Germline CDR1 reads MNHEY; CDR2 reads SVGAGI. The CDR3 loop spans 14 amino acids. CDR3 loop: CASSYGTGGVEQYF. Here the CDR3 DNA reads TGTGCCAGCAGTTACGGGACAGGGGGGGTCGAGCAGTACTTC.

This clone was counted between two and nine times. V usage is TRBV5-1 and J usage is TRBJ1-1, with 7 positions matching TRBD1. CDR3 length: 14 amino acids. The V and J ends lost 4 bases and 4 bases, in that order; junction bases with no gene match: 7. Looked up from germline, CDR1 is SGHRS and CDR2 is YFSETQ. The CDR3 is CASSLRTGGTEAFF. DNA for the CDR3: TGCGCCAGCAGCCTTAGGACAGGTGGCACTGAAGCTTTCTTT.

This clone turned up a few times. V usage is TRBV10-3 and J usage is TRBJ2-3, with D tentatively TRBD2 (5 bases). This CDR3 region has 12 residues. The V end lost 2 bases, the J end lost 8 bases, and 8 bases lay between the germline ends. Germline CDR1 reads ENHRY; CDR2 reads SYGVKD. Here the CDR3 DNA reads TGTGCCATCAGTGAGCCGGACTTTACGCAGTATTTT. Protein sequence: CAISEPDFTQYF.

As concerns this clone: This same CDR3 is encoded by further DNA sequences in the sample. The CDR3 reads CASSLVGSTDTQYF. Written as DNA, the CDR3 is TGTGCCAGCAGCTTAGTCGGGAGCACAGATACGCAGTATTTT. This chain connects TRBV7-9 to TRBJ2-3, with no clear D. CDR3 length: 14 amino acids. Germline V gene sequence: CDR1 SEHNR, CDR2 FQNEAQ (reference sequence). Trimming pared 1 base from V and 0 bases from J, leaving 5 bases between.

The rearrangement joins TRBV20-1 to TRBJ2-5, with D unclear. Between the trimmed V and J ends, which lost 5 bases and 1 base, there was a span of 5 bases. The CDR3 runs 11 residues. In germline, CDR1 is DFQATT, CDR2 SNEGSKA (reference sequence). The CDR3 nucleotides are TGCAGTGCTTACCTCCAAGAGACCCAGTACTTC. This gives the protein CSAYLQETQYF.

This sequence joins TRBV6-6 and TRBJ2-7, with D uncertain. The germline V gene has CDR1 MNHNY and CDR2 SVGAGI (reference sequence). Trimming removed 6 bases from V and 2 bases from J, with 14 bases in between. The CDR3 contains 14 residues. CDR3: CASSGRKSTYEQYF. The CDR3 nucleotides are TGTGCCAGCAGCGGGCGGAAGTCAACCTACGAGCAGTACTTC.

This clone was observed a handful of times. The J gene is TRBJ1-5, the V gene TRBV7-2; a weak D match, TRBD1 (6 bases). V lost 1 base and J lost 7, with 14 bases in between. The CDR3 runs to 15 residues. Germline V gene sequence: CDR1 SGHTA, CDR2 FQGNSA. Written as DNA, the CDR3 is TGTGCCAGCAGCTTAGAGGGGGGTGCGGGACAGCCCCAGCATTTT. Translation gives CASSLEGGAGQPQHF. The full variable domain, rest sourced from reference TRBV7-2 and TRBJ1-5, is GAGVSQSPSNKVTEKGKDVELRCDPISGHTALYWYRQSLGQGLEFLIYFQGNSAPDKSGLPSDRFSAERTGGSVSTLTIQRTQQEDSAVYLCASSLEGGAGQPQHFGDGTRLSIL.

Here the CDR3 reads CASSVSTAAAYNEQFF. In DNA form, the CDR3 reads TGTGCCAGTAGTGTTTCGACAGCGGCAGCCTACAATGAGCAGTTCTTC. This sequence joins TRBV19 and TRBJ2-1; possibly TRBD1 or TRBD2 for D (5 bases each). The length of the CDR3 is 16 residues. Trimming shortened V by 5 bases and J by 2 bases, and 16 bases separated the two germline ends. Germline V gives CDR1 LNHDA, CDR2 SQIVND (reference sequence). Using reference TRBV19 and TRBJ2-1 for the parts outside the CDR3, the full variable domain is DGGITQSPKYLFRKEGQNVTLSCEQNLNHDAMYWYRQDPGQGLRLIYYSQIVNDFQKGDIAEGYSVSREKKESFPLTVTSAQKNPTAFYLCASSVSTAAAYNEQFFGPGTRLTVL.

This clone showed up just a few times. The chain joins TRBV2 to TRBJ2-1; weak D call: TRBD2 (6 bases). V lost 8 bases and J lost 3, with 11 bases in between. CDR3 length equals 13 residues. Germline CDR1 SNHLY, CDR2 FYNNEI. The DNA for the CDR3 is TGTGCCAGCTCGGGAGACCTCTACAATGAGCAGTTCTTC. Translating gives CASSGDLYNEQFF.

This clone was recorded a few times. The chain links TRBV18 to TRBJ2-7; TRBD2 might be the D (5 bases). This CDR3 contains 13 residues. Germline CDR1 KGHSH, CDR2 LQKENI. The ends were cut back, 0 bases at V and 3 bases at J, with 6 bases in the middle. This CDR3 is CASSPPDYYEQYF. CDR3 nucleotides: TGTGCCAGCTCACCACCTGACTACTACGAGCAGTACTTC. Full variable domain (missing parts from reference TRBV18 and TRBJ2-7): NAGVMQNPRHLVRRRGQEARLRCSPMKGHSHVYWYRQLPEEGLKFMVYLQKENIIDESGMPKERFSAEFPKEGPSILRIQQVVRGDSAAYFCASSPPDYYEQYFGPGTRLTVT.

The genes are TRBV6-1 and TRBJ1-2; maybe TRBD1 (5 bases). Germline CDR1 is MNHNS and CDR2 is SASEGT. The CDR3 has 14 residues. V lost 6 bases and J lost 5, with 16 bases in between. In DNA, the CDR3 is TGTGCCAGCAGATTTACGGGACTCGTATATGGCTACACCTTC. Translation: CASRFTGLVYGYTF.

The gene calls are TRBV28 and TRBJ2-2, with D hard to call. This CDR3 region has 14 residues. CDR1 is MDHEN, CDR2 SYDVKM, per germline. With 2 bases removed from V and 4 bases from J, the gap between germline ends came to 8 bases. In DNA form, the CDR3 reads TGTGCCAGCAGTTTAGTCCGACTCACCGGGGAGCTGTTTTTT. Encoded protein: CASSLVRLTGELFF.

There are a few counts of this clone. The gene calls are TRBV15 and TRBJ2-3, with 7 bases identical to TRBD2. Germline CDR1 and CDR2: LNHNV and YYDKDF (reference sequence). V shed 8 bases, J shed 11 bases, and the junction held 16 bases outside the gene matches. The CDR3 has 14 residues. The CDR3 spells CATAPPRDYNKQYF. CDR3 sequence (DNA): TGTGCCACCGCCCCCCCCCGGGACTACAATAAGCAGTATTTT.

The CDR3 sequence is CASSNQGGCSDTQYF. The DNA for the CDR3 is TGTGCCAGCAGCAATCAAGGGGGTTGCTCAGATACGCAGTATTTT. This chain joins TRBV21-1 and TRBJ2-3; TRBD1 is the table's D call, not checked against the DNA. TRBV21-1 is a pseudogene segment. The CDR3 consists of 15 residues.

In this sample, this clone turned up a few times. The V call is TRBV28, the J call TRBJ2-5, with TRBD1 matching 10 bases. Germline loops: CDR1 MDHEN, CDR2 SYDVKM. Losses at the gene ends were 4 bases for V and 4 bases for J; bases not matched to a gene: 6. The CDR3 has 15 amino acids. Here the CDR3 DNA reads TGTGCCAGCAGTTGGGACAGGGGCGGCGGAGAGACCCAGTACTTC. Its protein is CASSWDRGGGETQYF.

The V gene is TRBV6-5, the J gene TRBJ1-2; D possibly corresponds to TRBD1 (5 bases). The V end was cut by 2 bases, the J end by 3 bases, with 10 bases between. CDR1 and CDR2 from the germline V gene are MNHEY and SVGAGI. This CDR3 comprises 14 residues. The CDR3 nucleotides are TGTGCCAGCAGTTACATGGGGACGTACTATGGCTACACCTTC. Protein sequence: CASSYMGTYYGYTF.

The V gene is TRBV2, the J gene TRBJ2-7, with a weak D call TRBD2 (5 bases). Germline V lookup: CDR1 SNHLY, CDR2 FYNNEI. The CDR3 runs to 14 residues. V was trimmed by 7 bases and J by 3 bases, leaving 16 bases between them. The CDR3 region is CASTKKTNFYEQYF. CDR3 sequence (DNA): TGTGCCAGCACCAAAAAGACTAATTTCTACGAGCAGTACTTC.

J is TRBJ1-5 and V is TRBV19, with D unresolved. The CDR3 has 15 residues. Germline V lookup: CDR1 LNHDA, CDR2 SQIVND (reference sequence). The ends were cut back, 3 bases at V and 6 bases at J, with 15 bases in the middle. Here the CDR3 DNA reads TGTGCCAGTAGTATGACTTCCTGGACTGGTCAGCCCCAGCATTTT. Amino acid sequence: CASSMTSWTGQPQHF.

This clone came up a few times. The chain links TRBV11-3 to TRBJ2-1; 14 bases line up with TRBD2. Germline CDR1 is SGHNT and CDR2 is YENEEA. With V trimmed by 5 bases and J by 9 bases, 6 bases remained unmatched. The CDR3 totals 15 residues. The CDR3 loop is CASSPGTSGRLEQFF. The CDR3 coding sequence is TGTGCCAGCAGCCCGGGGACTAGCGGGAGACTTGAGCAGTTCTTC.

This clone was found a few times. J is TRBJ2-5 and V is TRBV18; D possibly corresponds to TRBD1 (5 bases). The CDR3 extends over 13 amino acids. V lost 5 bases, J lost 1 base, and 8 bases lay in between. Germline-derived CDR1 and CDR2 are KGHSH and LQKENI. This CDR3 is CASSAGPQETQYF. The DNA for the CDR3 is TGTGCCAGCTCAGCAGGGCCCCAAGAGACCCAGTACTTC.

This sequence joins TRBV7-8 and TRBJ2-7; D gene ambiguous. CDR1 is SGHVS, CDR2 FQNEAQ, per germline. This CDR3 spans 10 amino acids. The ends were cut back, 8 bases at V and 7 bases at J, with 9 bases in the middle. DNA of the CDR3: TGTGCCAGCGGTCTGGGGGAGCAGTACTTC. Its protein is CASGLGEQYF.

CDR3 coding DNA: TGTGCCATCAGTGAGTCGATACGGGCTGGGGCCAACGTCCTGACTTTC. This codes for CAISESIRAGANVLTF. The V call is TRBV10-3, the J call TRBJ2-6; D not certain. Germline values: CDR1 ENHRY, CDR2 SYGVKD. The CDR3 covers 16 residues. Trimming removed 0 bases at V and 2 bases at J, with 8 bases between.

The CDR3 sequence is CASSPSASEKLFF. In DNA, the CDR3 is TGTGCCAGCAGCCCTAGTGCGTCGGAAAAACTGTTTTTT. The V gene is TRBV7-8, the J gene TRBJ1-4; unclear D gene. This CDR3 has 13 residues. Germline V gene sequence: CDR1 SGHVS, CDR2 FQNEAQ. Deletions cut 5 bases from V and 8 bases from J, with 12 bases between.

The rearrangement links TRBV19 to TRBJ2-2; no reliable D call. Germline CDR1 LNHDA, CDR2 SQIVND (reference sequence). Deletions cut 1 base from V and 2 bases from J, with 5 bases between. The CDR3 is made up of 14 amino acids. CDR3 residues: CASSIAVNTGELFF. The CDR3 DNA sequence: TGTGCCAGTAGTATAGCGGTTAACACCGGGGAGCTGTTTTTT. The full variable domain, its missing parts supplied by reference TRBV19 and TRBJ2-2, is DGGITQSPKYLFRKEGQNVTLSCEQNLNHDAMYWYRQDPGQGLRLIYYSQIVNDFQKGDIAEGYSVSREKKESFPLTVTSAQKNPTAFYLCASSIAVNTGELFFGEGSRLTVL.

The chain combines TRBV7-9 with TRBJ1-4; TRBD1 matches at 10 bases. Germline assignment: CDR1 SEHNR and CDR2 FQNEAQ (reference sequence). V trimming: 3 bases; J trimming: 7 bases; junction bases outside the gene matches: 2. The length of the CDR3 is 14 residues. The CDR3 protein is CASSFGTGVEKLFF. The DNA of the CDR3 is TGTGCCAGCAGCTTCGGGACAGGGGTTGAAAAACTGTTTTTT.

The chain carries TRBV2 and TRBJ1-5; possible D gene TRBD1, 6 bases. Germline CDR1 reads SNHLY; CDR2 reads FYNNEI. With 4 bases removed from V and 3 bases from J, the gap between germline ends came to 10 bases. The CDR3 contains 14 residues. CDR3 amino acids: CASSVQGYNQPQHF. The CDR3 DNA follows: TGTGCCAGCAGTGTACAGGGTTACAATCAGCCCCAGCATTTT.